The 27 T cell receptor beta chains below were found in one sample sequenced in a study of HIV-infected patients and healthy controls. Follow-up blood was drawn about 14 weeks, roughly three months, after antiretroviral therapy began. No cell fractionation was done, so the repertoire covers all unsorted peripheral blood T cells. Alpha and beta constant-region primers primed reverse transcription of approximately 0.55 ug RNA. Each of the alpha and beta chains got its own library through chain-specific third strand synthesis with indices. TCRdb passed the 5' RACE reads through MiXCR, listing each CDR3 protein once. In the table there are about 3,800 distinct CDR3 sequences, 8.5% of which are singletons. This specimen was blood, taken during antiretroviral therapy. The receptors shown here come from an adult with HIV infection.

By share, this clonotype counts as medium-sized. CDR3 bases: TGCAGCGTTTCTTACAGGTCGGACGAGCAGTACTTC. Translation: CSVSYRSDEQYF. This rearrangement joins TRBV29-1 to TRBJ2-7; tentative D call: TRBD1 (5 bases). Trimming stripped 5 bases from V and 5 bases from J, with 13 bases between. Germline V CDR1 and CDR2: SQVTM, ANQGSEA. CDR3 length: 12 amino acids.

In its sample, this clonotype is medium-sized. V and J are TRBV6-5 and TRBJ1-2; 9 nucleotides line up with TRBD1. Germline V lookup: CDR1 MNHEY, CDR2 SVGAGI. This CDR3 has 16 amino acids. The J segment lost 8 bases and the V segment lost 3 bases, leaving 13 bases of the junction unmatched. The CDR3 nucleotides are TGTGCCAGCAGTTATACCCTCGGACAGGGGAGCGGAGGCTACACCTTC. Translating it yields CASSYTLGQGSGGYTF.

Relative to its sample, this clonotype is medium-sized. CDR3 residues: CSVGRQHQETQYF. The CDR3 DNA reads TGCAGCGTTGGCCGACAGCATCAAGAGACCCAGTACTTC. This rearrangement joins TRBV29-1 to TRBJ2-5, with D possibly TRBD1 on 5 matching bases. Germline CDR1 is SQVTM and CDR2 is ANQGSEA. With 4 bases removed from V and 2 bases from J, the gap between germline ends came to 11 bases. The CDR3 runs to 13 residues.

This clonotype qualifies as medium-sized. This rearrangement joins TRBV28 to TRBJ2-7; D uncertain. Trimming took off 2 bases at V and 3 bases at J, with 8 bases between the two ends. This CDR3 has 13 residues. Per the germline V gene, CDR1 is MDHEN and CDR2 is SYDVKM. CDR3 nucleotides: TGTGCCAGCAGTTTAGACGGGCTCTACGAGCAGTACGTC. Translated, it gives CASSLDGLYEQYV.

In this sample, this clonotype turned up many times. The chain links TRBV7-8 to TRBJ2-2, with 8 nucleotides matching TRBD1. The CDR3 contains 16 residues. V was pared by 5 bases and J by 4 bases, with 9 bases of the junction left unmatched. Germline V CDR1 and CDR2: SGHVS, FQNEAQ. The chain's CDR3 is CASSQAQGAGTGELFF. The DNA of the CDR3 is TGTGCCAGCAGCCAAGCTCAGGGGGCAGGCACCGGGGAGCTGTTTTTT.

Only a few counts were recorded for this clonotype. The J gene is TRBJ1-2, the V gene TRBV5-4, with D unclear. Deletions cut 2 bases from V and 7 bases from J, with 12 bases between. CDR3 length equals 13 residues. CDR1 is SGHNT, CDR2 YYREEE, per germline (reference sequence). The CDR3 loop reads CASSFFGSRGYTF. CDR3 coding DNA: TGTGCCAGCAGCTTTTTTGGGTCCCGTGGCTACACCTTC.

This clonotype ranks as medium-sized. The gene calls are TRBV29-1 and TRBJ2-1; D remains unclear. Germline loops: CDR1 SQVTM, CDR2 ANQGSEA. There are 14 residues in the CDR3. Trimming left V 5 bases short and J 4 bases short, with 15 bases between. The CDR3 DNA reads as TGCAGCGTTTTATTTGTAGGAGATTACAATGAGCAGTTCTTC. This codes for CSVLFVGDYNEQFF.

J is TRBJ2-3 and V is TRBV4-2; D remains unclear. Between the trimmed V and J ends, which lost 8 bases and 4 bases, there was a span of 13 bases. Germline-derived CDR1 and CDR2 are LGHNA and YNFKEQ. This CDR3 contains 13 residues. The CDR3 DNA reads as TGTGCCAGCCAAGTACCGGTCGCAGATACGCAGTATTTT. As protein: CASQVPVADTQYF.

This clonotype has at least ten counts. This rearrangement joins TRBV5-5 to TRBJ2-2; perhaps TRBD1 as D (6 bases). Germline lookup yields CDR1 SGHKS and CDR2 YYEKEE (reference sequence). V shed 2 bases and J shed 6 bases, with 8 bases lying between them. This CDR3 contains 13 residues. The CDR3 DNA reads as TGTGCCAGCAGCTTCCAGGGGTCCGGGGAGCTGTTTTTT. Translating gives CASSFQGSGELFF.

By proportion, this clonotype is medium-sized. This chain uses TRBV5-1 with TRBJ2-1, with 7 bases identical to TRBD2. This CDR3 region has 15 residues. V was clipped by 4 bases and J by 8 bases; unmatched bases: 12. CDR1 and CDR2 (germline): SGHRS, YFSETQ. The CDR3 nucleotides read TGCGCCAGCAGCGCAAAGAGCGGGGCGATGCATGAGCAGTTCTTC. This gives the protein CASSAKSGAMHEQFF.

By sample share, this clonotype is medium-sized. V is TRBV7-9 and J is TRBJ2-7; TRBD1 matches at 8 bases. Germline assignment: CDR1 SEHNR and CDR2 FQNEAQ (reference sequence). The CDR3 contains 16 residues. V was pared by 1 base and J by 2 bases, with 7 bases of the junction left unmatched. The CDR3 protein is CASSLVRDRRAYEQYF. The CDR3 DNA sequence: TGTGCCAGCAGCTTAGTTCGGGACAGGAGGGCCTACGAGCAGTACTTC. The full variable domain, rest sourced from reference TRBV7-9 and TRBJ2-7, is DTGVSQNPRHKITKRGQNVTFRCDPISEHNRLYWYRQTLGQGPEFLTYFQNEAQLEKSRLLSDRFSAERPKGSFSTLEIQRTEQGDSAMYLCASSLVRDRRAYEQYFGPGTRLTVT.

In its sample, this clonotype is medium-sized. The J gene is TRBJ2-7, the V gene TRBV4-2; 12 bases agree with TRBD2. The V and J ends lost 0 bases and 0 bases, in that order; junction bases with no gene match: 6. The length of the CDR3 is 18 residues. Germline CDR1 is LGHNA and CDR2 is YNFKEQ. DNA of the CDR3: TGTGCCAGCAGCCAAGAGGAACTAGCGGGGGGTAGCTCCTACGAGCAGTACTTC. Protein product: CASSQEELAGGSSYEQYF.

This clonotype ranks as medium-sized. The chain uses TRBV7-8 and TRBJ2-6; D gene ambiguous. The germline gives CDR1 SGHVS, CDR2 FQNEAQ. There are 19 residues in the CDR3. V lost 5 bases to trimming and J lost 2 bases, with 22 bases between them. DNA for the CDR3: TGTGCCAGCAGCAATCCCCCGGCGACTGCGTTAACTGGGGCCAACGTCCTGACTTTC. Translation: CASSNPPATALTGANVLTF.

This clonotype is medium-sized. The chain couples TRBV27 to TRBJ1-5, with 9 positions matching TRBD1. Trimming removed 5 bases from V and 7 bases from J; junction bases left unmatched: 6. CDR3 length equals 14 residues. CDR1 and CDR2 (germline): MNHEY, SMNVEV (reference sequence). CDR3 residues: CASSPGTGRQPQHF. CDR3 nucleotide sequence: TGTGCCAGCAGTCCTGGGACAGGGAGGCAGCCCCAGCATTTT.

The chain uses TRBV7-6 and TRBJ2-3, with TRBD2 identical over 8 bases. Germline CDR1 and CDR2: SGHVS and FNYEAQ. The CDR3 spans 16 residues. J was trimmed by 2 bases and V by 1 base; bases with no gene match: 5. The CDR3 is CASSLDAGGDTDTQYF. In DNA form, the CDR3 reads TGTGCCAGCAGCTTAGACGCGGGGGGCGACACAGATACGCAGTATTTT.

This clonotype was picked up many times. The chain has TRBV12-3 or TRBV12-4 and TRBJ1-5; TRBD1 aligns across 7 bases. V trimming: 4 bases; J trimming: 6 bases; junction bases outside the gene matches: 6. The CDR3 sequence is 14 residues long. The CDR3 loop is CASSSITGAQPQHF. Written as DNA, the CDR3 is TGTGCCAGCAGTTCAATAACAGGGGCTCAGCCCCAGCATTTT.

By its share, this clonotype is medium-sized. Here the CDR3 reads CASSLIGEKLFF. DNA for the CDR3: TGTGCCAGCAGCTTAATCGGAGAAAAACTGTTTTTT. The chain uses TRBV13 and TRBJ1-4; no clear D gene. Germline CDR1 and CDR2: PRHDT and FYEKMQ (reference sequence). The CDR3 totals 12 residues. V was pared by 2 bases and J by 8 bases, with 6 bases between.

In its sample, this clonotype is medium-sized. The rearrangement joins TRBV30 to TRBJ2-3, with D possibly being TRBD2 (5 bases). V was pared by 8 bases and J by 4 bases, with 13 bases between. The CDR3 covers 12 residues. Germline CDR1 GTSNPN, CDR2 SVGIG (reference sequence). The CDR3, as DNA: TGTGCCGGAACTAGTGCGGCAGATACGCAGTATTTT. Encoded protein: CAGTSAADTQYF.

Judged by abundance, this clonotype is medium-sized. This chain connects TRBV6-6 to TRBJ2-7, with TRBD1 as a possible D gene (5 bases). V was shortened by 2 bases and J by 7 bases, with 15 bases between the two germline ends. Germline V gives CDR1 MNHNY, CDR2 SVGAGI (reference sequence). The CDR3 is made up of 14 amino acids. The CDR3 DNA follows: TGTGCCAGCAGTTACCGCAGGGATTCGGAAGAGCAGTACTTC. Amino acid sequence: CASSYRRDSEEQYF.

With regard to this clonotype: This may be a read error, as it is one base from a much larger clone. This CDR3 reads CANSLLQGPGNTIYF. The CDR3, as DNA: TGTGCCAACAGCTTACTTCAGGGACCTGGAAACACCATATATTTT. V gene TRBV7-9 combines with J gene TRBJ1-3; maybe TRBD1 (5 bases). The length of the CDR3 is 15 residues. Germline V lookup: CDR1 SEHNR, CDR2 FQNEAQ (reference sequence).

The CDR3 here is CSATQMGLAKNIQYF. CDR3 DNA: TGCAGTGCTACTCAAATGGGACTAGCCAAAAACATTCAGTACTTC. This sequence joins TRBV20-1 and TRBJ2-4, with TRBD2 as a possible D gene (6 bases). The CDR3 extends over 15 amino acids. Trimming removed 4 bases from V and 0 bases from J, with 13 bases in between. Germline CDR1 is DFQATT and CDR2 is SNEGSKA (reference sequence).

The chain carries TRBV29-1 and TRBJ1-2, with 9 positions matching TRBD1. Per the germline V gene, CDR1 is SQVTM and CDR2 is ANQGSEA. The CDR3 is made up of 12 amino acids. Trimming removed 4 bases from V and 7 bases from J; junction bases left unmatched: 4. The CDR3 protein is CSVGTGDGGYTF. The DNA of the CDR3 is TGCAGCGTTGGGACAGGGGATGGTGGCTACACCTTC.

This clonotype was observed many times. V and J are TRBV7-2 and TRBJ2-2; perhaps TRBD2 as D (6 bases). The V and J ends lost 5 bases and 6 bases respectively, with 16 bases between them. This CDR3 region has 15 residues. Germline V CDR1 and CDR2: SGHTA, FQGNSA. Here the CDR3 DNA reads TGTGCCAGCAGCCCCATCCTGTCGGGGGCCGGGGAGCTGTTTTTT. This encodes CASSPILSGAGELFF.

This chain uses TRBV20-1 with TRBJ1-5; no definite D call. V was clipped by 3 bases and J by 0 bases, with 9 bases between them. The CDR3 loop spans 14 amino acids. Germline V gene sequence: CDR1 DFQATT, CDR2 SNEGSKA (reference sequence). The CDR3: CSARAGNSNQPQHF. The CDR3 region has the DNA TGCAGTGCTAGGGCCGGAAATAGCAATCAGCCCCAGCATTTT.

V gene TRBV20-1 combines with J gene TRBJ2-5, with 10 positions matching TRBD2. CDR3 length: 16 residues. V dropped 1 base and J dropped 5; count of bases not matched to a gene: 10. CDR1 DFQATT and CDR2 SNEGSKA come from the germline V gene (reference sequence). In DNA form, the CDR3 reads TGCAGTGCTAGAGGAGGCCCTAGCGGGGGTCTGGAGACCCAGTACTTC. Residues: CSARGGPSGGLETQYF.

The rearrangement uses TRBV29-1 and TRBJ1-2; 7 positions agree with TRBD1. With V trimmed by 0 bases and J by 6 bases, 4 bases remained unmatched. CDR1 and CDR2 (germline): SQVTM, ANQGSEA. CDR3 length equals 13 residues. CDR3 DNA sequence: TGCAGCGTTGAAGATTACAGGGGAAATGGCTACACCTTC. Protein product: CSVEDYRGNGYTF.

Ten or more counts support this clonotype. The rearrangement links TRBV7-6 to TRBJ2-3, with TRBD2 matching over 10 bases. This CDR3 has 16 amino acids. The germline V gene encodes CDR1 SGHVS and CDR2 FNYEAQ. After removal of 5 bases from V and 3 bases from J, the junction contained 8 bases not matched to a gene. CDR3 sequence reads: CASSPELAGYTDTQYF. The CDR3 DNA reads TGTGCCAGCAGCCCGGAACTAGCGGGATATACAGATACGCAGTATTTT.